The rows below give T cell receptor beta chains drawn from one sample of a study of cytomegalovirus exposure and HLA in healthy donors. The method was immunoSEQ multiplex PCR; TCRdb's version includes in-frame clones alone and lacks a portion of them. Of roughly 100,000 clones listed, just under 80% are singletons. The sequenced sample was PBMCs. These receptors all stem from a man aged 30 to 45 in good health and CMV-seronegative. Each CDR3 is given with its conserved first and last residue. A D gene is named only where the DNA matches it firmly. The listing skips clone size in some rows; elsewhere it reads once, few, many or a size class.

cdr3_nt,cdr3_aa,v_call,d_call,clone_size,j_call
TGCGCCAGCAGCCCGAACCCAGCGGGGGACCCATACGAGCAGTACTTC,CASSPNPAGDPYEQYF,TRBV4-3,TRBD2,few,TRBJ2-7
TGTGCCAGCAGTTCCTACGGACAGGGGTATGGCTACACCTTC,CASSSYGQGYGYTF,TRBV6-5,TRBD1,.,TRBJ1-2
TGTGCCAGCAGCTCCCAACAGGGGATCATGGTGTACAATGAGCAGTTCTTC,CASSSQQGIMVYNEQFF,TRBV11-2,TRBD1,.,TRBJ2-1
TGTGCCAGCAGCTTACGGGAAAACACTGAAGCTTTCTTT,CASSLRENTEAFF,TRBV11-2,.,.,TRBJ1-1
TGTGCCAGTAGCATGACTGAGACGGGCACTGAAGCTTTCTTT,CASSMTETGTEAFF,TRBV19,.,.,TRBJ1-1
TGTGCCAGCAGCGTAGCCGGGACAGGAAACTACGAGCAGTACTTC,CASSVAGTGNYEQYF,TRBV9,TRBD1,.,TRBJ2-7
TGTGCCAGCAGCTTAGTATGGGGACAGGGGATTTCACCCCTCCACTTT,CASSLVWGQGISPLHF,TRBV7-9,TRBD1,.,TRBJ1-6
TGTGCCAGCAGCCAAGGTTGGAGGGGGCCTATGAACACTGAAGCTTTCTTT,CASSQGWRGPMNTEAFF,TRBV14,TRBD1,.,TRBJ1-1
TGCGCCAGCAGCCAAGATCCGTCTAGACGGAACACCGGGGAGCTGTTTTTT,CASSQDPSRRNTGELFF,TRBV4-3,.,few,TRBJ2-2
TGTGCCAGCAGCCCCACAGGGGCAAGGGAGTTCCCCTACGAGCAGTACTTC,CASSPTGAREFPYEQYF,TRBV7-8,TRBD1,.,TRBJ2-7
TGTGCCAGCAGTTACCGAGGGTACGAGCAGTACTTC,CASSYRGYEQYF,TRBV6-5,.,.,TRBJ2-7
TGCAGCGTAGGGGGGGTGCTAGCGGGGGACTACGAGCAGTACTTC,CSVGGVLAGDYEQYF,TRBV29-1,TRBD2,.,TRBJ2-7
TGTGCCAGCGCAGGGGGCGCCTATGGCTACACCTTC,CASAGGAYGYTF,TRBV9,TRBD1,.,TRBJ1-2
TGTGCTAGCAGCCAGGAGGTGAACACTGAAGCTTTCTTT,CASSQEVNTEAFF,TRBV7-7,.,.,TRBJ1-1
TGCGCCAGCAGCTTGGGAGGGACTCCCAATGAGCAGTTCTTC,CASSLGGTPNEQFF,TRBV5-1,.,few,TRBJ2-1
TGCGCCAGCAGCTCCGACGGACAGGGGGCGACCGTCTTC,CASSSDGQGATVF,TRBV5-1,TRBD1,.,TRBJ2-1
TGTGCCAGCAGCGGGGGGGGCAGTCGGGAGCAGTACTTC,CASSGGGSREQYF,TRBV7-2,.,.,TRBJ2-7
TGTGCCAGCAGCTTAAGGGCAGGGTTTACTGAAGCTTTCTTT,CASSLRAGFTEAFF,TRBV7-8,.,.,TRBJ1-1
TGCGCCAGCAGCCAGGCCGGGACAGGGGATGGCTACACCTTC,CASSQAGTGDGYTF,TRBV4-1,TRBD1,.,TRBJ1-2
TGTGCCATCAGTGCGGCAGGGGATAGCAATCAGCCCCAGCATTTT,CAISAAGDSNQPQHF,TRBV10-3,.,once,TRBJ1-5
TGCGCCAGCAGCCTAAGGGGGGGAGAGACCCAGTACTTC,CASSLRGGETQYF,TRBV4-1,.,.,TRBJ2-5
TGTGCCAGCAGCTCGGTGGACAGCGACTATGGCTACACCTTC,CASSSVDSDYGYTF,TRBV7-2,.,.,TRBJ1-2
TGTGCCAGCAGCTTAGGCTTCCGGACAGGGGGCCGGGAGCAGTACTTC,CASSLGFRTGGREQYF,TRBV13,TRBD1,.,TRBJ2-7
TGCGCCAGCAGTCAATCGGAGGTTGGACTAGTAACGTTAAATGAGCAGTTCTTC,CASSQSEVGLVTLNEQFF,TRBV23-1,TRBD2,.,TRBJ2-1
TGCGCCAGCAGCCAGGGAGGGGAGTACGACGAGCAGTACTTC,CASSQGGEYDEQYF,TRBV5-1,TRBD2,.,TRBJ2-7